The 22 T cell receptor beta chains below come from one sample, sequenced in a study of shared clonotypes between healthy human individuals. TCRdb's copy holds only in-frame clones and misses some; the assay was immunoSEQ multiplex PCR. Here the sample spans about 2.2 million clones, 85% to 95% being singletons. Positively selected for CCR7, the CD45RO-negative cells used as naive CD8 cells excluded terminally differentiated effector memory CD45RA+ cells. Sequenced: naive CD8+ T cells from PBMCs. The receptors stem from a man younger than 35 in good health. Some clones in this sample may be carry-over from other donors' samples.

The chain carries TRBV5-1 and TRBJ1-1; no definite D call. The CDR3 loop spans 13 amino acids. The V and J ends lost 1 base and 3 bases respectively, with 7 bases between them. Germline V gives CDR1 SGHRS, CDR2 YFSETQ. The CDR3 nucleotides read TGCGCCAGCAGCTTGTCGCTGGACACTGAAGCTTTCTTT. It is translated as CASSLSLDTEAFF.

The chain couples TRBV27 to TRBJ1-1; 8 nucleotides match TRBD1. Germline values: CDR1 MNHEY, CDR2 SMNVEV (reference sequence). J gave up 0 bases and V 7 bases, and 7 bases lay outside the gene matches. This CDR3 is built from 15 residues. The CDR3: CASTFGTGLNTEAFF. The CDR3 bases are TGTGCCAGCACCTTCGGGACAGGACTGAACACTGAAGCTTTCTTT.

CDR3: CASSSPTGAYEQYF. The CDR3 DNA reads TGTGCCAGCAGCTCCCCGACAGGTGCCTACGAGCAGTACTTC. This chain connects TRBV5-8 to TRBJ2-7; tentatively, D is TRBD1 (6 bases). This CDR3 is built from 14 residues. The ends were cut back, 3 bases at V and 2 bases at J, with 12 bases in the middle. In germline, CDR1 is SGHTS, CDR2 YDEGEE.

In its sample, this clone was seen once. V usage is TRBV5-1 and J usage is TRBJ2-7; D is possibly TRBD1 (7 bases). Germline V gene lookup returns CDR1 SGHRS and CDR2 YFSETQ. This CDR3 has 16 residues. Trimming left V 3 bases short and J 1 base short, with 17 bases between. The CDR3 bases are TGCGCCAGCAGCTGGGGGGCAATGACAGGGTCCTACGAGCAGTACTTC. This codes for CASSWGAMTGSYEQYF.

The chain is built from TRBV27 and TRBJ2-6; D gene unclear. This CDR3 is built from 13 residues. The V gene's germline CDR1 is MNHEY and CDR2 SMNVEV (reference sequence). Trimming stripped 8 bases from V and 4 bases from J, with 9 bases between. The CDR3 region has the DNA TGTGCCAGCCGCGTTCTCGGGGCCAACGTCCTGACTTTC. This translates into CASRVLGANVLTF.

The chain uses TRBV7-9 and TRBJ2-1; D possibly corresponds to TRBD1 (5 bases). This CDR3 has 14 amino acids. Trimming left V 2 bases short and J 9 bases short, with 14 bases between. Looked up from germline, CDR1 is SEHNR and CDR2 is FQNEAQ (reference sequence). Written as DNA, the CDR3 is TGTGCCAGCAGCTTATCGACCAGGGTAGGTGAGCAGTTCTTC. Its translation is CASSLSTRVGEQFF.

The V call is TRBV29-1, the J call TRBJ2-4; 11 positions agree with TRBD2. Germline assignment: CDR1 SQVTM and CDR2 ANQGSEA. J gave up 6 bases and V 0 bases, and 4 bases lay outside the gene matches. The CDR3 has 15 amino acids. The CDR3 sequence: CSVEDGTSGGNIQYF. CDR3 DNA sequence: TGCAGCGTTGAAGATGGGACTAGCGGTGGAAACATTCAGTACTTC. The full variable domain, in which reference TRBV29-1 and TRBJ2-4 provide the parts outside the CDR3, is SAVISQKPSRDICQRGTSLTIQCQVDSQVTMMFWYRQQPGQSLTLIATANQGSEATYESGFVIDKFPISRPNLTFSTLTVSNMSPEDSSIYLCSVEDGTSGGNIQYFGAGTRLSVL.

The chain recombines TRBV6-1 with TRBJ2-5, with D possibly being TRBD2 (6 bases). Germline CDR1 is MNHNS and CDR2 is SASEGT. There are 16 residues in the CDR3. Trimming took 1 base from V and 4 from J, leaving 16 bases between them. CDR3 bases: TGTGCCAGCAGTGAAGGGACGGTGGGGGGAGGAGAGACCCAGTACTTC. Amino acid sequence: CASSEGTVGGGETQYF.

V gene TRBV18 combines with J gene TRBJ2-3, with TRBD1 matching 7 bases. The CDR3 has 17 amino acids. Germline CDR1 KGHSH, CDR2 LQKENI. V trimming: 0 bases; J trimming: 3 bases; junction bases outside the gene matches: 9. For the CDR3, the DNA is TGTGCCAGCTCACCACCGGTCTTAAGGGGGCTGACAGATACGCAGTATTTT. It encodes CASSPPVLRGLTDTQYF.

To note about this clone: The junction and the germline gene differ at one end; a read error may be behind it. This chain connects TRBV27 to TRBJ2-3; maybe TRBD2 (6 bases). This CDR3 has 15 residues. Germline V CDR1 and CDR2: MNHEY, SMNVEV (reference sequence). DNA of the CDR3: TGTGCCAGCAGTATATCGGGGGATCTGGAAGATACGCAGTATTTT. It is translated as CASSISGDLEDTQYF.

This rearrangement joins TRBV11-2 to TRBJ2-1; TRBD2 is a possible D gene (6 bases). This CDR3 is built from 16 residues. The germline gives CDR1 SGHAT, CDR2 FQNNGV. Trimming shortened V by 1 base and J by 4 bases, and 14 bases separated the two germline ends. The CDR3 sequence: CASSLVRAGPYNEQFF. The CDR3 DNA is TGTGCCAGCAGCTTAGTGAGGGCGGGGCCATACAATGAGCAGTTCTTC.

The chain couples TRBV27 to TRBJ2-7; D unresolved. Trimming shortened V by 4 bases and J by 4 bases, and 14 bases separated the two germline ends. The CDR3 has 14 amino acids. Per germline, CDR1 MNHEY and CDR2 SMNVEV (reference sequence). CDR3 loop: CASSSVVGMYEQYF. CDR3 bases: TGTGCCAGCAGTTCCGTGGTCGGAATGTACGAGCAGTACTTC.

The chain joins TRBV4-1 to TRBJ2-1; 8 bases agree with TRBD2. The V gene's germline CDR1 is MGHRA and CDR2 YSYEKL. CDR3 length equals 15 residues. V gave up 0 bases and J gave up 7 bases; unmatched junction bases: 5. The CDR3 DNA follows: TGCGCCAGCAGCCAAGATAGCGGGACAAGGAATGAGCAGTTCTTC. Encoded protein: CASSQDSGTRNEQFF.

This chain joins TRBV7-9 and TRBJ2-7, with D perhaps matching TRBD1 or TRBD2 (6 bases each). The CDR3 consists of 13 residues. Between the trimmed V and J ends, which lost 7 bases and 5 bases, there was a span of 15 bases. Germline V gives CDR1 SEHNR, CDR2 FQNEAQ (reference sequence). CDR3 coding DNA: TGTGCCAGCACCTTGGGGGGCCCCAACGAGCAGTACTTC. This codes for CASTLGGPNEQYF. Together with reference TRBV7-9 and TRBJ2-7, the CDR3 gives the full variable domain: DTGVSQNPRHKITKRGQNVTFRCDPISEHNRLYWYRQTLGQGPEFLTYFQNEAQLEKSRLLSDRFSAERPKGSFSTLEIQRTEQGDSAMYLCASTLGGPNEQYFGPGTRLTVT.

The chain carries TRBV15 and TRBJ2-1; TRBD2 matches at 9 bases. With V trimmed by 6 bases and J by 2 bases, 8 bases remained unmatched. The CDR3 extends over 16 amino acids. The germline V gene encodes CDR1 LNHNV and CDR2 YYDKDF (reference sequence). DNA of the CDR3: TGTGCCACCAGGGAATTAGCGGGAGAGGCCTACAATGAGCAGTTCTTC. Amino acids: CATRELAGEAYNEQFF. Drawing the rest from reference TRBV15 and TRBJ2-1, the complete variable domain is DAMVIQNPRYQVTQFGKPVTLSCSQTLNHNVMYWYQQKSSQAPKLLFHYYDKDFNNEADTPDNFQSRRPNTSFCFLDIRSPGLGDTAMYLCATRELAGEAYNEQFFGPGTRLTVL.

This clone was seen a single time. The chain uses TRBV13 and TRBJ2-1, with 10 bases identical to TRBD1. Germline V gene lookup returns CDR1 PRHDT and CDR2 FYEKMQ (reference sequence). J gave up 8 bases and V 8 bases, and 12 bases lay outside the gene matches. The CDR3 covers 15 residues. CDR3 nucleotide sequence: TGTGCCAGCCAACAGAGGGACAGGGGAGTACATGAGCAGTTCTTC. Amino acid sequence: CASQQRDRGVHEQFF.

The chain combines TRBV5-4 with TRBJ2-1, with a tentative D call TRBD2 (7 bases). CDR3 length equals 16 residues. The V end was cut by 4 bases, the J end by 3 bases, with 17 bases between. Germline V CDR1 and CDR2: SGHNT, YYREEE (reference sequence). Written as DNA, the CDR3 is TGTGCCAGCAGCCCGATAGAGGGGGGGATCTACAATGAGCAGTTCTTC. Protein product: CASSPIEGGIYNEQFF.

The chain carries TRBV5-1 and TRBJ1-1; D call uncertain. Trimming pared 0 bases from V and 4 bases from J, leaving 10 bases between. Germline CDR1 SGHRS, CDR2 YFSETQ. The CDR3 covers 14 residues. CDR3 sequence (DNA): TGCGCCAGCAGCTTGGGTGGGCCAGTCACTGAAGCTTTCTTT. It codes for CASSLGGPVTEAFF. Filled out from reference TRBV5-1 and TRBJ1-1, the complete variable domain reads KAGVTQTPRYLIKTRGQQVTLSCSPISGHRSVSWYQQTPGQGLQFLFEYFSETQRNKGNFPGRFSGRQFSNSRSEMNVSTLELGDSALYLCASSLGGPVTEAFFGQGTRLTVV.

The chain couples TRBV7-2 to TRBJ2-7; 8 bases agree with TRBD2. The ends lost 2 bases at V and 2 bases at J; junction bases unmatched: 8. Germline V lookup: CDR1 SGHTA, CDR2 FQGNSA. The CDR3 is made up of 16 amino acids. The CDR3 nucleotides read TGTGCCAGCAGCTTAACCGGGAGGGCCGTAACCTACGAGCAGTACTTC. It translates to CASSLTGRAVTYEQYF.

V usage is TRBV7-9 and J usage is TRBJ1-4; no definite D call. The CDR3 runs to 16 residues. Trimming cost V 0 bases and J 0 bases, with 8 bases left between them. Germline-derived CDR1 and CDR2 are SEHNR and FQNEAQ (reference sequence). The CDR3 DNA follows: TGTGCCAGCAGCTTAGCGTCGGCAGCAACTAATGAAAAACTGTTTTTT. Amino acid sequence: CASSLASAATNEKLFF.

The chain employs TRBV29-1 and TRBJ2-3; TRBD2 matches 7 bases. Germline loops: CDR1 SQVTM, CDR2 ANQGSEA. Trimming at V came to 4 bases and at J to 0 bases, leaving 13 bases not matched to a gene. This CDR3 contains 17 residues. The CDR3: CSVVGGGLLPSTDTQYF. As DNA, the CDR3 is TGCAGCGTTGTGGGGGGAGGGCTACTACCTAGCACAGATACGCAGTATTTT.

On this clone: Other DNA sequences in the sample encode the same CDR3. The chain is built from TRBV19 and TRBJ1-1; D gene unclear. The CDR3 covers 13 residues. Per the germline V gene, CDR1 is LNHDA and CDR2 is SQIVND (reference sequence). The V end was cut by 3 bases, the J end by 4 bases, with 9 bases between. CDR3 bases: TGTGCCAGTAGTATCGGTCAGTCCACTGAAGCTTTCTTT. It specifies CASSIGQSTEAFF.